These T cell receptor beta chains were read from a single sample in a study of regulatory T cells in long-lasting Graves disease. MiXCR, run by TCRdb on the multiplex PCR reads, gives a single entry per CDR3 protein. The sample yields 400,000 or so distinct CDR3 sequences, roughly 20% seen once. The material sequenced was peripheral blood mononuclear cells (PBMCs), taken when the disease was refractory, from a patient treated with antithyroid drugs. The source of these receptors is a female donor with Graves disease. Each CDR3 is given with its conserved first and last residue. A D gene is named only where the DNA matches it firmly. Only some rows state a clone size, as once, few, many or a class for expanded clones.

CDR3: CTSSHRPPGTYEQYF
DNA: TGTACCAGCAGCCATCGTCCTCCGGGGACCTACGAGCAGTACTTC
D: -
V: TRBV12-3/TRBV12-4
J: TRBJ2-7
size: -

CDR3: CASSLNRDTSSYEQYF
DNA: TGTGCCAGCAGCTTAAACCGGGACACGAGCTCCTACGAGCAGTACTTC
D: -
V: TRBV7-3
J: TRBJ2-7
size: many

CDR3: CASSPTRTATLEAFF
DNA: TGTGCCAGCAGCCCCACCCGGACAGCGACGCTCGAAGCTTTCTTT
D: -
V: TRBV7-8
J: TRBJ1-1
size: many

CDR3: CASSLRGFTSGEQYF
DNA: TGTGCCAGCAGTTTACGCGGTTTTACATCGGGGGAGCAGTACTTC
D: -
V: TRBV12-3/TRBV12-4
J: TRBJ2-7
size: many

CDR3: CASSAAGEGYTF
DNA: TGTGCCAGCAGTGCCGCGGGGGAAGGCTACACCTTC
D: -
V: TRBV6-1
J: TRBJ1-2
size: many

CDR3: CASSWFGDWEQYF
DNA: TGTGCCAGCAGCTGGTTCGGGGATTGGGAGCAGTACTTC
D: -
V: TRBV5-6
J: TRBJ2-7
size: many

CDR3: CASRPPPGAIQETQYF
DNA: TGTGCCAGCAGGCCACCTCCAGGGGCGATACAAGAGACCCAGTACTTC
D: -
V: TRBV28
J: TRBJ2-5
size: many

CDR3: CASSQGLANSYEQYF
DNA: TGCGCCAGCAGCCAGGGACTAGCGAACTCCTACGAGCAGTACTTC
D: TRBD2
V: TRBV4-1
J: TRBJ2-7
size: -

CDR3: CASTVSLATGELFF
DNA: TGTGCCAGCACAGTATCCCTAGCGACCGGGGAGCTGTTTTTT
D: -
V: TRBV2
J: TRBJ2-2
size: many

CDR3: CASSAPGGGNQPQHF
DNA: TGTGCCAGCAGTGCGCCCGGGGGAGGCAATCAGCCCCAGCATTTT
D: -
V: TRBV28
J: TRBJ1-5
size: many

CDR3: CASSVDRGQFF
DNA: TGTGCCAGCAGTGTGGACAGGGGGCAGTTCTTC
D: TRBD1
V: TRBV2
J: TRBJ2-1
size: -

CDR3: CASSLGQAHEQYF
DNA: TGTGCCAGCAGCCTCGGACAGGCCCACGAGCAGTACTTC
D: TRBD1
V: TRBV14
J: TRBJ2-7
size: many

CDR3: CAWSSRGGTEAFF
DNA: TGTGCCTGGAGTTCCCGGGGCGGCACTGAAGCTTTCTTT
D: -
V: TRBV30
J: TRBJ1-1
size: -

CDR3: CSVGRGTRQETQYF
DNA: TGCAGCGTTGGAAGGGGGACACGTCAAGAGACCCAGTACTTC
D: -
V: TRBV29-1
J: TRBJ2-5
size: -

CDR3: CAWSLGRLPLHF
DNA: TGTGCCTGGAGTCTCGGACGGCTACCCCTCCACTTT
D: -
V: TRBV30
J: TRBJ1-6
size: -

CDR3: CASSGLENTEAFF
DNA: TGTGCCAGCTCAGGGTTGGAGAACACTGAAGCTTTCTTT
D: -
V: TRBV18
J: TRBJ1-1
size: few

CDR3: CASSISGLAVGELFF
DNA: TGTGCCAGCAGTATCTCCGGCCTAGCGGTTGGGGAGCTGTTTTTT
D: TRBD2
V: TRBV28
J: TRBJ2-2
size: few

CDR3: CASSLSGGAFQPQHF
DNA: TGTGCCAGCAGTTTATCAGGGGGCGCTTTTCAGCCCCAGCATTTT
D: TRBD1
V: TRBV28
J: TRBJ1-5
size: many

CDR3: CASSSQSSYNEQFF
DNA: TGTGCCAGCAGTTCTCAGAGCTCCTACAATGAGCAGTTCTTC
D: -
V: TRBV6-2/TRBV6-3
J: TRBJ2-1
size: many

CDR3: CASSSDVVGTQYF
DNA: TGCGCCAGCAGCTCCGACGTTGTAGGGACCCAGTACTTC
D: -
V: TRBV5-1
J: TRBJ2-5
size: -

CDR3: CASRRQGDYEQYF
DNA: TGTGCCAGCCGACGACAGGGGGACTACGAGCAGTACTTC
D: TRBD1
V: TRBV6-2/TRBV6-3
J: TRBJ2-7
size: many

CDR3: CASNQQGGGIQYF
DNA: TGTGCCAGCAATCAACAGGGTGGGGGCATTCAGTACTTC
D: -
V: TRBV6-2/TRBV6-3
J: TRBJ2-4
size: few

CDR3: CASNDKKSAEAFF
DNA: TGTGCCAGCAATGACAAGAAGAGTGCTGAAGCTTTCTTT
D: -
V: TRBV2
J: TRBJ1-1
size: few

CDR3: CASSIAGGPTGELFF
DNA: TGTGCCAGTAGTATAGCGGGAGGGCCAACCGGGGAGCTGTTTTTT
D: TRBD2
V: TRBV19
J: TRBJ2-2
size: -

CDR3: CSVVGDRDIYEQYF
DNA: TGCAGTGTTGTGGGGGACAGGGATATTTACGAGCAGTACTTC
D: TRBD1
V: TRBV20-1
J: TRBJ2-7
size: few

CDR3: CASSIDRNYGYAF
DNA: TGTGCCAGTAGTATAGACAGAAACTATGGCTACGCCTTC
D: -
V: TRBV19
J: TRBJ1-2
size: -

CDR3: CASSEGGGLLETQYF
DNA: TGTGCCAGCAGTGAAGGGGGTGGACTTCTGGAGACCCAGTACTTC
D: -
V: TRBV2
J: TRBJ2-5
size: many

CDR3: CASSDWSSGSINEQFF
DNA: TGTGCCAGCAGTGACTGGAGTAGCGGGAGTATTAATGAGCAGTTCTTC
D: TRBD2
V: TRBV6-4
J: TRBJ2-1
size: few

CDR3: CASSEPLETQYF
DNA: TGTGCCAGCAGCGAGCCTTTGGAGACCCAGTACTTC
D: -
V: TRBV12-3/TRBV12-4
J: TRBJ2-5
size: -

CDR3: CASSAKMEGTSQPQHF
DNA: TGTGCCAGCAGCGCAAAAATGGAGGGAACCTCTCAGCCCCAGCATTTT
D: -
V: TRBV5-6
J: TRBJ1-5
size: few

CDR3: CAWRKTTSGSLEQYF
DNA: TGTGCCTGGAGAAAAACAACTAGCGGGAGTCTCGAGCAGTACTTC
D: TRBD2
V: TRBV30
J: TRBJ2-7
size: few

CDR3: CASSPRIGGEETQYF
DNA: TGTGCCAGCTCACCACGGATTGGGGGCGAAGAGACCCAGTACTTC
D: -
V: TRBV18
J: TRBJ2-5
size: -

CDR3: CASRQTLRRNDHSPLHF
DNA: TGTGCCAGCAGACAAACCCTTCGCCGTAATGATCATTCACCCCTCCACTTT
D: -
V: TRBV6-2/TRBV6-3
J: TRBJ1-6
size: few

CDR3: CASSLGGGKKLFF
DNA: TGTGCCAGCAGCTTAGGGGGGGGCAAAAAACTGTTTTTT
D: -
V: TRBV7-2
J: TRBJ1-4
size: -

CDR3: CASSQNYEQYF
DNA: TGTGCCAGCAGCCAAAACTACGAGCAGTACTTC
D: -
V: TRBV28
J: TRBJ2-7
size: many

CDR3: CASSWLGLASEQYF
DNA: TGTGCCAGCAGTTGGTTGGGACTAGCGTCCGAGCAGTACTTC
D: TRBD2
V: TRBV28
J: TRBJ2-7
size: -

CDR3: CASSLRSQLTNEKLFF
DNA: TGTGCCAGCAGCTTAAGATCCCAGCTAACTAATGAAAAACTGTTTTTT
D: -
V: TRBV7-2
J: TRBJ1-4
size: -

CDR3: CSARDLRVTKNIQYF
DNA: TGCAGTGCTAGAGATCTAAGGGTAACCAAAAACATTCAGTACTTC
D: -
V: TRBV20-1
J: TRBJ2-4
size: -

CDR3: CASSSRPPGQGATGELFF
DNA: TGTGCCAGCAGTTCCCGACCACCGGGACAGGGGGCTACCGGGGAGCTGTTTTTT
D: TRBD1
V: TRBV27
J: TRBJ2-2
size: -

CDR3: CASSKGPGELFF
DNA: TGTGCCAGCAGTAAAGGGCCCGGGGAGCTGTTTTTT
D: -
V: TRBV11-1
J: TRBJ2-2
size: -

CDR3: CASSDGRFYEQYF
DNA: TGTGCCAGTAGTGACGGGAGGTTCTACGAGCAGTACTTC
D: TRBD2
V: TRBV19
J: TRBJ2-7
size: few

CDR3: CASSEGTSGYEQYF
DNA: TGTGCCAGCAGTGAAGGGACTAGCGGGTACGAGCAGTACTTC
D: TRBD2
V: TRBV6-1
J: TRBJ2-7
size: many

CDR3: CASKRVETQYF
DNA: TGTGCCAGCAAGCGGGTTGAGACCCAGTACTTC
D: -
V: TRBV28
J: TRBJ2-5
size: -

CDR3: CASSWPSDEQYF
DNA: TGTGCCAGCAGTTGGCCTTCGGACGAGCAGTACTTC
D: -
V: TRBV6-5
J: TRBJ2-7
size: many